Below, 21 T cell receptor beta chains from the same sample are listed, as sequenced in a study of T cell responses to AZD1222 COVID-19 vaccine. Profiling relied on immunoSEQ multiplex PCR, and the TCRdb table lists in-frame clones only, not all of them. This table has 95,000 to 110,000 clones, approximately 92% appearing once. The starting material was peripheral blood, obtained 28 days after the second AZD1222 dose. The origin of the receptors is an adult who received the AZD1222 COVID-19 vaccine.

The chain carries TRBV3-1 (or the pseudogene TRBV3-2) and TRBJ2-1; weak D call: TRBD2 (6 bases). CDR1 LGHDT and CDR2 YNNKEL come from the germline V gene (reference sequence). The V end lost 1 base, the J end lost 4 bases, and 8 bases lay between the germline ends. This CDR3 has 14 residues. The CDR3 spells CASSQVGRYNEQFF. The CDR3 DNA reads TGTGCCAGCAGCCAAGTCGGGAGATACAATGAGCAGTTCTTC.

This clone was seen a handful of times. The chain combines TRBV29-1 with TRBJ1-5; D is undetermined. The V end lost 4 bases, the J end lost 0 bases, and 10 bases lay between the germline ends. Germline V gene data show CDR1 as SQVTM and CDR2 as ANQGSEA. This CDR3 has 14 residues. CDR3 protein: CSVGAGYSNQPQHF. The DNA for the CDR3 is TGCAGCGTTGGAGCGGGATATAGCAATCAGCCCCAGCATTTT. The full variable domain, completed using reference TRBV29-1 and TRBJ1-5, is SAVISQKPSRDICQRGTSLTIQCQVDSQVTMMFWYRQQPGQSLTLIATANQGSEATYESGFVIDKFPISRPNLTFSTLTVSNMSPEDSSIYLCSVGAGYSNQPQHFGDGTRLSIL.

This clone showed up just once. Here the CDR3 DNA reads TGCGCCAGCAGCGAGGGCCGGAACACTGAAGCTTTCTTT. Encoded protein: CASSEGRNTEAFF. This chain links TRBV5-1 with TRBJ1-1; D gene unclear. The CDR3 is 13 amino acids. Germline V lookup: CDR1 SGHRS, CDR2 YFSETQ. The V end was cut by 4 bases, the J end by 1 base, with 8 bases between.

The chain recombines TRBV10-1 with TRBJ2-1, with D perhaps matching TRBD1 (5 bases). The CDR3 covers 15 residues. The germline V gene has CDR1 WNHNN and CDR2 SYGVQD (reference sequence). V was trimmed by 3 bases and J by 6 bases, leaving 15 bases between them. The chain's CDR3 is CASSDQGLHLNEQFF. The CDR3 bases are TGCGCCAGCAGTGATCAGGGCCTTCACCTCAATGAGCAGTTCTTC.

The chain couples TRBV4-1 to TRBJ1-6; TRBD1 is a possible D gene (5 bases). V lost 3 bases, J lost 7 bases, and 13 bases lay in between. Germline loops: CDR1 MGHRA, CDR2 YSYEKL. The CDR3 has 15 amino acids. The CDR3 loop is CASSQTSGLNSPLHF. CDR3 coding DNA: TGCGCCAGCAGCCAGACCTCGGGACTAAATTCACCCCTCCACTTT.

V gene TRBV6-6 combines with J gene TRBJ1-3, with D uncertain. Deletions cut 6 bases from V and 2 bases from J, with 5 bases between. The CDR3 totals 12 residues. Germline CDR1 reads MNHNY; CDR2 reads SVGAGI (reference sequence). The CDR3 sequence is CASRDPGNTIYF. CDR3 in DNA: TGTGCCAGCAGGGACCCTGGAAACACCATATATTTT.

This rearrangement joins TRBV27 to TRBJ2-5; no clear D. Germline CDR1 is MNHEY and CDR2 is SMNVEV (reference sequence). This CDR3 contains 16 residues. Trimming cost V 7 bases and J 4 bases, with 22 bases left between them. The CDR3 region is CASKAQSIGSPETQYF. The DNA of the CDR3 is TGTGCCAGCAAGGCACAGAGTATCGGAAGTCCAGAGACCCAGTACTTC.

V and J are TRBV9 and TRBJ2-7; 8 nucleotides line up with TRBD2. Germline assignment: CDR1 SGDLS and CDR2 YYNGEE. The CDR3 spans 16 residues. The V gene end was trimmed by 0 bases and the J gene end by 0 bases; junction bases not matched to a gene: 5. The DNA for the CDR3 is TGTGCCAGCAGCGTAGGGGAACTAGCGGACTCCTACGAGCAGTACTTC. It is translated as CASSVGELADSYEQYF. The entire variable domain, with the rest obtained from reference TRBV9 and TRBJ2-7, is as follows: DSGVTQTPKHLITATGQRVTLRCSPRSGDLSVYWYQQSLDQGLQFLIQYYNGEERAKGNILERFSAQQFPDLHSELNLSSLELGDSALYFCASSVGELADSYEQYFGPGTRLTVT.

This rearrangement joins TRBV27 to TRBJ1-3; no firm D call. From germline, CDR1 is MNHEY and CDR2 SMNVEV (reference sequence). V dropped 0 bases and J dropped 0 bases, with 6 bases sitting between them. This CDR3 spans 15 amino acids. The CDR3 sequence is CASSLSAISGNTIYF. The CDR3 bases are TGTGCCAGCAGTTTATCGGCTATCTCTGGAAACACCATATATTTT.

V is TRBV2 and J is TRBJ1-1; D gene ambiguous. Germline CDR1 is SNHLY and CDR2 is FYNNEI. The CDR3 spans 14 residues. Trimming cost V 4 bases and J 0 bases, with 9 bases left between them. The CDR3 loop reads CASSAGILNTEAFF. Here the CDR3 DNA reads TGTGCCAGCAGTGCCGGGATACTGAACACTGAAGCTTTCTTT.

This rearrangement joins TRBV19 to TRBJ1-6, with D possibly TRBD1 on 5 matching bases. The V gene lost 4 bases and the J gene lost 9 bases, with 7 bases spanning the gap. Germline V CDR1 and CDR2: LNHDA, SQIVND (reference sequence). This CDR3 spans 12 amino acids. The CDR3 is CASSTRVSPLHF. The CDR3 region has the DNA TGTGCCAGTAGTACCAGGGTTTCACCCCTCCACTTT.

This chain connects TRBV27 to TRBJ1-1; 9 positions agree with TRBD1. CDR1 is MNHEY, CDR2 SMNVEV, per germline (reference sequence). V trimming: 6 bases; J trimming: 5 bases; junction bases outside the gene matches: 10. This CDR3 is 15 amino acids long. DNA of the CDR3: TGTGCCAGCAGCTTCCTTGGGGACAGGGCTACTGAAGCTTTCTTT. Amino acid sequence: CASSFLGDRATEAFF.

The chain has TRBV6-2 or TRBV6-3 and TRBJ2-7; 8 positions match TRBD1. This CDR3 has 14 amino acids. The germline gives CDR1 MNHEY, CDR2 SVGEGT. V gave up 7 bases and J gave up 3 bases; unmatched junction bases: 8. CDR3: CASTPQGVNYEQYF. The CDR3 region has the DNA TGTGCCAGCACCCCACAGGGGGTAAACTACGAGCAGTACTTC.

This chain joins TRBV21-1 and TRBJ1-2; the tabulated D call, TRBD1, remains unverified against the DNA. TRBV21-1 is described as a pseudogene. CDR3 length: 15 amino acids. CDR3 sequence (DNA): TGTGCCAGCACCTCGGACAGGGGGCCCCACTATGGCTACACCTTC. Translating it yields CASTSDRGPHYGYTF.

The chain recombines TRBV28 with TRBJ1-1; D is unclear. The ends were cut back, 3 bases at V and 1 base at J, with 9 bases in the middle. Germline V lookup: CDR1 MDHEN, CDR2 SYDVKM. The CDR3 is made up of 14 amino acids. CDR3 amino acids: CASSFLTRNTEAFF. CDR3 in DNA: TGTGCCAGCAGTTTTTTGACAAGGAACACTGAAGCTTTCTTT.

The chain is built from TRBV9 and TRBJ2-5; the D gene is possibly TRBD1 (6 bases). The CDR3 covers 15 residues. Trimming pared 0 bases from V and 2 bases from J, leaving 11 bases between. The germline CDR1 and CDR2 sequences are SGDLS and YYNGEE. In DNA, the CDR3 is TGTGCCAGCAGCGTAGGGGGGCCGCTACAAGAGACCCAGTACTTC. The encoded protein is CASSVGGPLQETQYF. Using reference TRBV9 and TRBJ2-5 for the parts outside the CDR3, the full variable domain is DSGVTQTPKHLITATGQRVTLRCSPRSGDLSVYWYQQSLDQGLQFLIQYYNGEERAKGNILERFSAQQFPDLHSELNLSSLELGDSALYFCASSVGGPLQETQYFGPGTRLLVL.

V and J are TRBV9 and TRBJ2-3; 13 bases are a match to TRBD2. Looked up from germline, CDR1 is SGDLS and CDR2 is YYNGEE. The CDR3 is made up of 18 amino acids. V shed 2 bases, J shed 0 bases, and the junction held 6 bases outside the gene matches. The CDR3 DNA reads TGTGCCAGCAGCGTGGGACTAGCGGGGACCGCTAGCACAGATACGCAGTATTTT. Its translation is CASSVGLAGTASTDTQYF.

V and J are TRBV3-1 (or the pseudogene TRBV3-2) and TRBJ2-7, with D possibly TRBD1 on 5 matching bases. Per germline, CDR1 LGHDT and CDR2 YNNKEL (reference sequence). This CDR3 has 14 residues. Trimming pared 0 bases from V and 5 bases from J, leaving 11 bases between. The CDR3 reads CASSQDSQADEQYF. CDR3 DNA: TGTGCCAGCAGCCAAGATTCACAGGCCGACGAGCAGTACTTC.

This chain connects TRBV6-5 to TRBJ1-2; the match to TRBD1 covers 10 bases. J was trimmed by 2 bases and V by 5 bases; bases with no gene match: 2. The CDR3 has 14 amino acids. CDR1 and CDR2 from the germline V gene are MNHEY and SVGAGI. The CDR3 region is CASSRQGANYGYTF. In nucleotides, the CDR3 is TGTGCCAGCAGTCGACAGGGGGCCAACTATGGCTACACCTTC.

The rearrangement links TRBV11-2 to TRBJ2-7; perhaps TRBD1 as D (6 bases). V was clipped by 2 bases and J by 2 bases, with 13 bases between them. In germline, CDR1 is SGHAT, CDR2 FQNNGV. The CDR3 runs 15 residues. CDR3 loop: CASSLSGQTTYEQYF. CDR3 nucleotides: TGTGCCAGCAGCTTATCCGGACAGACAACCTACGAGCAGTACTTC.

CDR3 sequence (DNA): TGTGCCAGCAGCCAACTGAAAGCGAACACCGGGGAGCTGTTTTTT. It codes for CASSQLKANTGELFF. The rearrangement uses TRBV4-2 and TRBJ2-2, with D hard to call. From germline, CDR1 is LGHNA and CDR2 YNFKEQ. The CDR3 is made up of 15 amino acids. Trimming took 2 bases from V and 0 from J, leaving 7 bases between them.